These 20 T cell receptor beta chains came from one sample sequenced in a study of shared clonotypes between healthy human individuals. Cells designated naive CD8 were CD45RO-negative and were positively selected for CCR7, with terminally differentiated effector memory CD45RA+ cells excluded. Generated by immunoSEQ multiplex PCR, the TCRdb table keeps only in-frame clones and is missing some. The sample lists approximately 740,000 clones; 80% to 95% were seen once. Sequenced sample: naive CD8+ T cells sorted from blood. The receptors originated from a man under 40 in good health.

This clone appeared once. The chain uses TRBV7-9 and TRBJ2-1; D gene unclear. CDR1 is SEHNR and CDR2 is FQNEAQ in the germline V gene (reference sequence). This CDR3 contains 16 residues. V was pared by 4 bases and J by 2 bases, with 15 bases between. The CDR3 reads CASSSDGPPPYNEQFF. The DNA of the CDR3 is TGTGCCAGCAGCTCAGACGGGCCCCCACCCTACAATGAGCAGTTCTTC.

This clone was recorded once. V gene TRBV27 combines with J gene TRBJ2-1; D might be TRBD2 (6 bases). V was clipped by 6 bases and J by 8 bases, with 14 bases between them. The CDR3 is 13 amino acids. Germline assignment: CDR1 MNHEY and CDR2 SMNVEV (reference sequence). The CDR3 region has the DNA TGTGCCAGCAGGGGCGCGGTAGCGGATGAGCAGTTCTTC. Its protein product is CASRGAVADEQFF.

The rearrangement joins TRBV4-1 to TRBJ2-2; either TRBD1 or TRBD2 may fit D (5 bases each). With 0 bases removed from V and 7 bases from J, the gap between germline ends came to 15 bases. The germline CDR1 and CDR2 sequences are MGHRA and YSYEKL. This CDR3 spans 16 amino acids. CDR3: CASSQDGAGSIGELFF. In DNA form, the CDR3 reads TGCGCCAGCAGCCAAGACGGGGCAGGATCGATCGGGGAGCTGTTTTTT.

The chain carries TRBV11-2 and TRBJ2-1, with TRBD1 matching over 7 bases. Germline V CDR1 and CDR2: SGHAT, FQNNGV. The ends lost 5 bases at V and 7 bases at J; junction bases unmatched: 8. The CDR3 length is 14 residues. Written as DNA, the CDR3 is TGTGCCAGCAGCCTCGGACAGGAAGGGAATGAGCAGTTCTTC. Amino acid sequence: CASSLGQEGNEQFF.

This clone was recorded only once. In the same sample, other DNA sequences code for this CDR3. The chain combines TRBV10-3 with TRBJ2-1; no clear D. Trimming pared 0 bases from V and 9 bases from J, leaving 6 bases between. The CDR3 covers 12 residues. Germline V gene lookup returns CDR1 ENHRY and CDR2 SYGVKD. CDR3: CAISESGLEQFF. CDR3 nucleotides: TGTGCCATCAGTGAGTCAGGGCTTGAGCAGTTCTTC.

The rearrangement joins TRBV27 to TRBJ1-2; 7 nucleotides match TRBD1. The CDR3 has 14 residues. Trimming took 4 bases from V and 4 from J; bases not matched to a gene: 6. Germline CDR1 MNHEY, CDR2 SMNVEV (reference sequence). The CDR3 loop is CASSSHRGFYGYTF. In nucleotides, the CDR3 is TGTGCCAGCAGTTCCCACAGGGGTTTCTATGGCTACACCTTC.

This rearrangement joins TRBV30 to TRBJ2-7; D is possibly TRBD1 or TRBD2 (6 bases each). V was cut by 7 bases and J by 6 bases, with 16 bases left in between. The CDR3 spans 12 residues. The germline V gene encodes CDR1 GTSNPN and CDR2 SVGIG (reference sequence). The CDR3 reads CALDGGLGEQYF. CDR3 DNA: TGTGCCTTGGATGGGGGGCTAGGCGAGCAGTACTTC.

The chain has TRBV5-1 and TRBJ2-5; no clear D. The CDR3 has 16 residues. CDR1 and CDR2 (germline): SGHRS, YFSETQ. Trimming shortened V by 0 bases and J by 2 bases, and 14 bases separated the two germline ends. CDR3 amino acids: CASSLVVTDLQETQYF. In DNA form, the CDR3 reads TGCGCCAGCAGCTTGGTAGTCACGGACCTTCAAGAGACCCAGTACTTC.

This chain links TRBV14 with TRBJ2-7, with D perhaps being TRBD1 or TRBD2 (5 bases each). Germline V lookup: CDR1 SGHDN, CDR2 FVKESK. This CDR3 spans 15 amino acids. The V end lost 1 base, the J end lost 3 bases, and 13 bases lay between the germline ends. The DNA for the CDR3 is TGTGCCAGCAGCCAAGGTCCGGGGCACCTCTACGAGCAGTACTTC. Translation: CASSQGPGHLYEQYF.

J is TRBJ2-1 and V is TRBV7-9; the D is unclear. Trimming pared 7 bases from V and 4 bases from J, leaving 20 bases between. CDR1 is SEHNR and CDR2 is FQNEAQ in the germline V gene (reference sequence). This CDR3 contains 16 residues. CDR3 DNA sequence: TGTGCCAGCATCATGACATTAAGGGTGGGATACAATGAGCAGTTCTTC. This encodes CASIMTLRVGYNEQFF.

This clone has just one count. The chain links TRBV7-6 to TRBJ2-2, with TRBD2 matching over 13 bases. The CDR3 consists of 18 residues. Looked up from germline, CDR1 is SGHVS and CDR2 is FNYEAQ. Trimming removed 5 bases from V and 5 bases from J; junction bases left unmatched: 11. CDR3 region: CASSHGLAGEGLTGELFF. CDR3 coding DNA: TGTGCCAGCAGCCATGGACTAGCGGGAGAGGGACTGACCGGGGAGCTGTTTTTT. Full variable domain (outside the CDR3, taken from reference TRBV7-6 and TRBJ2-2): GAGVSQSPRYKVTKRGQDVALRCDPISGHVSLYWYRQALGQGPEFLTYFNYEAQQDKSGLPNDRFSAERPEGSISTLTIQRTEQRDSAMYRCASSHGLAGEGLTGELFFGEGSRLTVL.

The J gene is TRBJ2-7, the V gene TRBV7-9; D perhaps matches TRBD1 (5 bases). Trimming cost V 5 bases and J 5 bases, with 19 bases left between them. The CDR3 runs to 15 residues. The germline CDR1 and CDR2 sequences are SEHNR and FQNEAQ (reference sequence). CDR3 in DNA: TGTGCCAGCAGCCCAGGGTGGCAGGTATACGACGAGCAGTACTTC. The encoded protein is CASSPGWQVYDEQYF.

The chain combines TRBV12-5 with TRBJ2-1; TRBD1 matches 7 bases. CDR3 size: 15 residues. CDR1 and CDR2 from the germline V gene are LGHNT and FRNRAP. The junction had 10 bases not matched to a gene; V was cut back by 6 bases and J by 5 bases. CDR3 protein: CASGRGQDGHNEQFF. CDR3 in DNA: TGTGCTAGTGGCCGAGGACAGGACGGTCACAATGAGCAGTTCTTC.

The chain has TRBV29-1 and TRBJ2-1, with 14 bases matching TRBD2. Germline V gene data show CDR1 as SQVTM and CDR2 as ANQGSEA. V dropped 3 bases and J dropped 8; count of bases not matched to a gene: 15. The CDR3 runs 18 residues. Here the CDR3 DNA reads TGCAGCGTTGACGGACGGCGGACTAGCGGGAGGAATACGGATGAGCAGTTCTTC. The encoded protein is CSVDGRRTSGRNTDEQFF.

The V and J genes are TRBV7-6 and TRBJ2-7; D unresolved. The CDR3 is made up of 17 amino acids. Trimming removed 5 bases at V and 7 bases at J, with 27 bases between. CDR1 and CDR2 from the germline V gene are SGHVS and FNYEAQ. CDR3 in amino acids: CASSPFHTIRLRWEQYF. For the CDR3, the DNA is TGTGCCAGCAGCCCCTTCCATACAATCCGTTTGCGCTGGGAGCAGTACTTC.

The CDR3 loop is CASSGTPPSTDTQYF. CDR3 bases: TGTGCCAGCAGCGGAACTCCCCCGAGCACAGATACGCAGTATTTT. The rearrangement joins TRBV9 to TRBJ2-3; D unresolved. The germline V gene encodes CDR1 SGDLS and CDR2 YYNGEE. The CDR3 runs 15 residues. V lost 3 bases to trimming and J lost 0 bases, with 11 bases between them.

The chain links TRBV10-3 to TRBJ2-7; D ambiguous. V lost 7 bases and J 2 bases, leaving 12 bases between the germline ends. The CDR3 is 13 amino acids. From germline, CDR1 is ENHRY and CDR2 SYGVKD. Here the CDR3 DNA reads TGTGCCATCAATGCCGGACCGACCTACGAGCAGTACTTC. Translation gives CAINAGPTYEQYF.

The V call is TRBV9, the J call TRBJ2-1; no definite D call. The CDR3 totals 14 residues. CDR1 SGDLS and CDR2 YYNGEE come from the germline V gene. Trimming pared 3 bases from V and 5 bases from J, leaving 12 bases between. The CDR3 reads CASSEVYLDNEQFF. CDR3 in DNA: TGTGCCAGCAGCGAGGTCTATCTGGACAATGAGCAGTTCTTC.

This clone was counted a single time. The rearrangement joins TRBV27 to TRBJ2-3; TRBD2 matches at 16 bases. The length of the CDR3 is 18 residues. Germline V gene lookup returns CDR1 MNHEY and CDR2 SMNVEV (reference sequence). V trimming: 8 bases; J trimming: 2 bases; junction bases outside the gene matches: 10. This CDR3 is CASSTGTSGRAITDTQYF. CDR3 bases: TGTGCCAGCTCCACCGGGACTAGCGGGAGGGCCATCACAGATACGCAGTATTTT.

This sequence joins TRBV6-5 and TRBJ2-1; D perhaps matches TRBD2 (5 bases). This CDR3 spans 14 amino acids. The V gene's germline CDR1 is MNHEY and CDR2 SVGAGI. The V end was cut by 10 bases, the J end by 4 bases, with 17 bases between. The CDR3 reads CATKETNIYNEQFF. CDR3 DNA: TGTGCCACCAAGGAGACTAACATATACAATGAGCAGTTCTTC.